This T cell receptor beta chain stems from a study of T-cell memory formation after mild COVID-19. Study as a whole: Clustering of TCRs was largely donor specific.

The CDR3 sequence is 16 residues long. Germline V gene lookup returns CDR1 WSHSY and CDR2 SAAADI. V lost 0 bases to trimming and J lost 0 bases, with 11 bases between them. TCRdb re-analysed the 5' RACE reads in MiXCR, keeping a single row per CDR3 protein. This table holds 390,000 or so distinct CDR3 sequences, 15% to 20% found once. This TCR derives from a man aged 18 to 30 who had mild COVID-19 (a few samples of this study predate the infection). Cell type and time point are not known. The chain recombines TRBV10-2 with TRBJ2-5, with D perhaps matching TRBD1 or TRBD2 (5 bases each). The sequenced sample consisted of PBMCs or a T cell subset sorted from them (not recorded which). For the CDR3, the DNA is TGCGCCAGCAGTGAGTCGGGACGGATGTACCAAGAGACCCAGTACTTC. Amino acids: CASSESGRMYQETQYF.